This T cell receptor beta chain came from a study of blood T cell repertoires in COVID-19. For the study at large: The analysed material was cDNA or gDNA that came from T cells, B-cell-depleted T cells, or PBMCs.

As to this clone: The sample holds other DNA sequences that translate to the same CDR3.

Germline CDR1 reads MNHEY; CDR2 reads SVGAGI. CDR3 length equals 11 residues. Trimming stripped 4 bases from V and 5 bases from J, with 5 bases between. Only in-frame clones appear in the TCRdb table, and some are missing; sequencing was by immunoSEQ multiplex PCR. The sample holds just over 650,000 clones; about 90% are singletons and the top ten take roughly 0.25%. The sequenced sample was peripheral blood. The V gene is TRBV6-5, the J gene TRBJ1-2; no definite D call. The sequence came from a woman aged 18-29 years with acute or convalescent COVID-19. The CDR3 DNA sequence: TGTGCCAGCAGTTCGGGTTATGGCTACACCTTC. This sequence encodes CASSSGYGYTF.